These T cell receptor beta chains were read from a single sample in a study of memory CD4+ T cells and cytomegalovirus serostatus. Generated by immunoSEQ multiplex PCR, the TCRdb table keeps only in-frame clones and is missing some. The sample yields roughly 84,000 clones, 65% to 85% seen once. The sequencing sample was made of memory CD4+ T cells from blood. Receptors originate from an adult in good health and CMV-seronegative. Both conserved end residues are trimmed from each CDR3. The order of the fields is J gene, V gene, CDR3 protein.

J: TRBJ1-4
V: TRBV11-2
CDR3: ASSLRQAAKLF

J: TRBJ2-3
V: TRBV27
CDR3: ASSLSRGTHDTQY

J: TRBJ1-3
V: TRBV5-1
CDR3: ASSGQGGNGGTIY

J: TRBJ2-5
V: TRBV25-1
CDR3: ASSEYKETQY

J: TRBJ2-7
V: TRBV4-1
CDR3: ASSQGPTPLWEQY

J: TRBJ1-3
V: TRBV5-4
CDR3: ASRQQLETTIY

J: TRBJ2-7
V: TRBV19
CDR3: ASSRSGGTYEQY

J: TRBJ2-7
V: TRBV7-3
CDR3: ASSLWIGQGDSYEQY

J: TRBJ2-3
V: TRBV11-2
CDR3: ASSLNSGGANTDTQY

J: TRBJ1-3
V: TRBV4-3
CDR3: ASSQDRGLENTIY

J: TRBJ1-1
V: TRBV4-3
CDR3: ASSQITGVGTEAF

J: TRBJ1-2
V: TRBV10-2
CDR3: ASSESGTTLAGYT

J: TRBJ1-3
V: TRBV30
CDR3: AWLRNSGNTIY

J: TRBJ2-2
V: TRBV6-6
CDR3: ASSTGFAGELF

J: TRBJ2-6
V: TRBV15
CDR3: ATSRRGDAGANVLT

J: TRBJ1-1
V: TRBV19
CDR3: ASSIRPDLNTEAF